This record looks at one T cell receptor (beta chain) sequence and its context. The source of the sample is a study of blood T cell repertoires in COVID-19. Background on the study: Acute-phase and convalescent COVID-19 samples originated in the United States, Italy and Spain.

How the authors handled the data: Amplification of reference gene primers was used by the study to estimate nucleated cell counts. Sequenced by immunoSEQ multiplex PCR; TCRdb stores in-frame clones only, minus some. For V, J and clone size, that table is used; D and trimming come from the DNA. The sample has approximately 34,000 clones; 75% to 85% are singletons. J gave up 4 bases and V 0 bases, and 4 bases lay outside the gene matches. Germline V gene data show CDR1 as SGHRS and CDR2 as YFSETQ. The CDR3 sequence is 15 residues long. Sequenced: peripheral blood. The chain has TRBV5-1 and TRBJ1-3, with 7 bases aligning to TRBD1. This TCR was recovered from a woman in her seventies with acute or convalescent COVID-19. CDR3: CASSLGQGGGNTIYF. The CDR3 DNA reads TGCGCCAGCAGCTTGGGACAGGGAGGAGGAAACACCATATATTTT.